The TCR beta chain under discussion was sequenced for a study of blood T cell repertoires in COVID-19. Clinical history reported by participants formed the basis on which cohorts were assigned. A COVID-19 case was met by exposed participants within 2 weeks before study entry. Clones were read by immunoSEQ multiplex PCR, and TCRdb kept only the in-frame ones, dropping some. The sample lists over 200,000 clones; over 75% were seen once. The TCR sequence derives from a woman aged 30 to 39 who had been exposed to COVID-19. Sequencing used PBMCs or T cells enriched from blood (not recorded which).

CDR3 sequence (DNA): TGCGCCAGCAGCAGATATAATGGACGGGAGGAAAAACTGTTTTTT. Protein: CASSRYNGREEKLFF. The chain recombines TRBV5-1 with TRBJ1-4; D gene ambiguous. CDR1 is SGHRS and CDR2 is YFSETQ in the germline V gene. The CDR3 is 15 amino acids. Trimming removed 4 bases from V and 8 bases from J, with 18 bases in between.